This TCR beta chain appears in the sequencing data of a study of T cells in tuberculosis. Study-level information: Within 7 days of starting treatment, or before, PBMC were stored.

The CDR3 sequence is 16 residues long. The V gene's germline CDR1 is SGHRS and CDR2 YFSETQ. The V end lost 0 bases, the J end lost 0 bases, and 11 bases lay between the germline ends. Only in-frame clones appear in the TCRdb table, and some are missing; sequencing was by immunoSEQ multiplex PCR. This sample has 29,000 or so clones, with around 90% found just once. Time point denoted: new active TB diagnosis, blood taken before or within 7 days of starting treatment. The chain carries TRBV5-1 and TRBJ2-3; D is perhaps TRBD2 (5 bases). This specimen was PBMCs, taken at tuberculosis diagnosis. The sequence was collected from an adult with tuberculosis. CDR3 loop: CASSLGGPTSTDTQYF. The CDR3 nucleotides are TGCGCCAGCAGCTTGGGAGGGCCCACTAGCACAGATACGCAGTATTTT.